The following is a T cell receptor beta chain sequence with its context. Its target is not known. V dropped 1 base and J dropped 4 bases, with 7 bases sitting between them. CDR3 size: 13 residues. In germline, CDR1 is MGHRA, CDR2 YSYEKL. This record belongs to a study of T cell repertoires in cytomegalovirus infection. TCRdb re-derived calls from the reads in MiXCR, one entry per CDR3 protein. The sample holds approximately 73,000 distinct CDR3 sequences, approximately 39% seen once. The specimen was CD8+ T cells from cultured PBMCs, collected from culture after CMV antigen stimulation. The sequence came from a human donor in good health (CMV status not recorded). Some clones in this sample may be carry-over from other donors' samples. This sequence joins TRBV4-1 and TRBJ2-5; D not certain. The CDR3 DNA reads TGCGCCAGCAGCCAAGGGGTAGGAGAGACCCAGTACTTC. This encodes CASSQGVGETQYF.